The 8 T cell receptor beta chains presented below share a single source sample, sequenced in a study of monozygotic twins with inflammatory bowel disease. TCRdb reprocessed the 5' RACE reads and keeps a single row for each CDR3 protein, giving no DNA. Its listing shows approximately 400,000 distinct CDR3 sequences. The sample comprised blood. Receptors were obtained from a human donor with ulcerative colitis or Crohn's disease, or a healthy co-twin of an affected twin (not recorded which).

The chain links TRBV5-6 to TRBJ2-3. This CDR3 is 12 amino acids long. Germline CDR1 reads SGHDT; CDR2 reads YYEEEE. The CDR3 reads CASSSGLGTQYF.

The chain combines TRBV10-3 with TRBJ2-1; absent DNA, TCRdb's TRBD2 call cannot be checked. The CDR3 totals 17 residues. CDR1 and CDR2 from the germline V gene are ENHRY and SYGVKD. CDR3 region: CAISGLSASGGNNEQFF.

The chain couples TRBV19 to TRBJ2-1; TCRdb selects TRBD2, and the lack of DNA leaves this call unchecked. The CDR3 loop spans 17 amino acids. CDR1 and CDR2 (germline): LNHDA, SQIVND (reference sequence). CDR3 loop: CASSILNLGLVYNEQFF.

The V call is TRBV30, the J call TRBJ2-4; TCRdb indicates TRBD1, and absent DNA this call remains unverified. The CDR3 loop spans 16 amino acids. CDR1 and CDR2 (germline): GTSNPN, SVGIG (reference sequence). The CDR3 loop reads CAWSPRTGPSKNIQYF.

The rearrangement links TRBV25-1 to TRBJ2-2; TCRdb's D call of TRBD1 is untestable without DNA. CDR3 length equals 15 residues. The V gene's germline CDR1 is MGHDK and CDR2 SYGVNS. The CDR3 region is CASSPGTESAGELFF. Filled out from reference TRBV25-1 and TRBJ2-2, the complete variable domain reads EADIYQTPRYLVIGTGKKITLECSQTMGHDKMYWYQQDPGMELHLIHYSYGVNSTEKGDLSSESTVSRIRTEHFPLTLESARPSHTSQYLCASSPGTESAGELFFGEGSRLTVL.

This chain connects TRBV28 to TRBJ2-7; without DNA, the TCRdb call of TRBD1 cannot be checked. The CDR3 is 13 amino acids. From germline, CDR1 is MDHEN and CDR2 SYDVKM. The CDR3 is CASTGTAYYEQYF. The full variable domain, completed using reference TRBV28 and TRBJ2-7, is DVKVTQSSRYLVKRTGEKVFLECVQDMDHENMFWYRQDPGLGLRLIYFSYDVKMKEKGDIPEGYSVSREKKERFSLILESASTNQTSMYLCASTGTAYYEQYFGPGTRLTVT.

The rearrangement uses TRBV24-1 and TRBJ2-2; TCRdb's D gene call, TRBD1, goes unchecked for lack of DNA. This CDR3 has 13 amino acids. Looked up from germline, CDR1 is KGHDR and CDR2 is SFDVKD. The CDR3 protein is CATRQSNTGELFF.

This CDR3 reads CASSLAVGPGTGELFF. The rearrangement joins TRBV12-3 or TRBV12-4 to TRBJ2-2; the TCRdb D gene call, TRBD1, has no DNA to confirm it. This CDR3 is 16 amino acids long.